This TCR beta chain derives from a study of T cell changes during pregnancy in multiple sclerosis. The J segment lost 3 bases and the V segment lost 4 bases, leaving 9 bases of the junction unmatched. Germline assignment: CDR1 SQVTM and CDR2 ANQGSEA. The CDR3 length is 15 residues. TCRdb's copy holds only in-frame clones and misses some; the assay was immunoSEQ multiplex PCR. The sample includes about 110,000 clones, roughly nine tenths of them seen just once. Specimen: peripheral blood, collected before pregnancy. This receptor was obtained from a female donor with multiple sclerosis, enrolled in a pregnancy study. The genes are TRBV29-1 and TRBJ2-5; 9 bases line up with TRBD1. CDR3 DNA sequence: TGCAGCGTTGCAGGGGGGACAGGGAAGAAAGAGACCCAGTACTTC. Its protein product is CSVAGGTGKKETQYF.